These T cell receptor beta chains were read from a single sample in a study of shared clonotypes between healthy human individuals. Assay used: immunoSEQ multiplex PCR; TCRdb lists only in-frame clones, some missing. The sample has over a million clones, roughly 96% seen once. The source material was naive CD4+ T cells sorted from blood. The source of these receptors is a man younger than 45 in good health. CDR3s include the opening cysteine and the closing phenylalanine or tryptophan. The D gene is left open where the match is weak. Clone size is shown for a subset of rows, as once, few, many or a class of expanded clone.

>TRBV5-1|NA|NA
CASSFQGGDQPQHF
>TRBV7-9|NA|NA
CASSSRGSGELFF
>TRBV28|NA|TRBD1
CASSQQGKGSNQPQHF
>TRBV27|NA|NA
CASSLLLSSSTNTEAFF
>TRBV4-1|NA|TRBD1
CASSEGQGTDYEQYF
>TRBV29-1|NA|NA
CSVEGGGGSSGNTIYF
>TRBV2|NA|NA
CASGMNTEAFF
>TRBV7-8|once|TRBD2
CASSSVVGGRFNEQYF
>TRBV5-1|NA|TRBD2
CASSLDDGASGRVSEQYF
>TRBV28|NA|TRBD2
CASSPTAGTSKNIQYF
>TRBV6-1|NA|NA
CASSGASGTQYF
>TRBV6-6|NA|TRBD2
CASTKAGGEDTQYF
>TRBV5-8|few|TRBD1
CASSLTGGGYEQYF
>TRBV9|NA|NA
CASSVDGRSGSTDTQYF
>TRBV15|NA|NA
CATSRDSLSGPNEQFF
>TRBV7-6|NA|NA
CASSLAFSTDTQYF
>TRBV4-1|once|NA
CASSQGWIGRGYYEQYF
>TRBV10-3|NA|NA
CATRGVPSGTEAFF
>TRBV10-1|NA|TRBD1
CASSESRADRASLYF
>TRBV7-2|NA|NA
CASSHRDGIRDIQYF
>TRBV5-6|NA|TRBD1
CASTGTGDLLNTEAFF
>TRBV18|NA|NA
CASSPPGRRSFSYEQYF
>TRBV5-1|NA|NA
CASSFQNRYQETQYF
>TRBV28|NA|NA
CASSFRHPTETQYF
>TRBV5-6|NA|NA
CASSSVGANTGELFF
>TRBV4-2|NA|NA
CASSSRQSTYEQYF
>TRBV10-2|NA|NA
CASMGIGHNYGYTF
>TRBV5-1|NA|TRBD1
CASSPRQGNTEAFF
>TRBV29-1|NA|NA
CSVEQHRDRETQYF
>TRBV4-3|NA|NA
CASSQNTGREETQYF
>TRBV7-2|NA|NA
CASSLNRAQETQYF
>TRBV6-1|NA|TRBD1
CATAPTGIYEQYF
>TRBV18|NA|TRBD2
CASSPAGGLTDTQYF
>TRBV10-1|NA|NA
CASSESLAGSSYNEQFF
>TRBV5-1|NA|NA
CASSDAPHEQYF
>TRBV27|NA|TRBD1
CASSLGDRAGEQYF
>TRBV6-1|NA|NA
CASKGGGPSYEQYF
>TRBV5-1|NA|NA
CASMPPGTDTQYF
>TRBV7-3|NA|NA
CASSFPCYEQYF
>TRBV10-3|NA|NA
CAIKGDSPLYEQYF
>TRBV10-2|NA|TRBD2
CASSDRSGDNTGELFF
>TRBV4-1|NA|TRBD1
CASSQEQGGQPQHF